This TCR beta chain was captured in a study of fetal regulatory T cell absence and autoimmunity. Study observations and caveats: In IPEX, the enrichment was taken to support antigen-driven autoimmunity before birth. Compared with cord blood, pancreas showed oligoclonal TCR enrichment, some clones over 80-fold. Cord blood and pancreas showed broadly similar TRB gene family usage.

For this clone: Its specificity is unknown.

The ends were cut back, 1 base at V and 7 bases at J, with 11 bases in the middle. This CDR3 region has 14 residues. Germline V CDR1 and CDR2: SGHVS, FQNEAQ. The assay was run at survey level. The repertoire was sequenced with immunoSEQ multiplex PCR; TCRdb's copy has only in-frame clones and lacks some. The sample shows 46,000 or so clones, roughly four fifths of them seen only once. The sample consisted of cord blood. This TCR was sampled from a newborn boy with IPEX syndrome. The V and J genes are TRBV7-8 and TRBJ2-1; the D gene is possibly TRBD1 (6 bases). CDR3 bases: TGTGCCAGCAGCTTAGTTGGCAGGGGAAATGAGCAGTTCTTC. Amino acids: CASSLVGRGNEQFF.